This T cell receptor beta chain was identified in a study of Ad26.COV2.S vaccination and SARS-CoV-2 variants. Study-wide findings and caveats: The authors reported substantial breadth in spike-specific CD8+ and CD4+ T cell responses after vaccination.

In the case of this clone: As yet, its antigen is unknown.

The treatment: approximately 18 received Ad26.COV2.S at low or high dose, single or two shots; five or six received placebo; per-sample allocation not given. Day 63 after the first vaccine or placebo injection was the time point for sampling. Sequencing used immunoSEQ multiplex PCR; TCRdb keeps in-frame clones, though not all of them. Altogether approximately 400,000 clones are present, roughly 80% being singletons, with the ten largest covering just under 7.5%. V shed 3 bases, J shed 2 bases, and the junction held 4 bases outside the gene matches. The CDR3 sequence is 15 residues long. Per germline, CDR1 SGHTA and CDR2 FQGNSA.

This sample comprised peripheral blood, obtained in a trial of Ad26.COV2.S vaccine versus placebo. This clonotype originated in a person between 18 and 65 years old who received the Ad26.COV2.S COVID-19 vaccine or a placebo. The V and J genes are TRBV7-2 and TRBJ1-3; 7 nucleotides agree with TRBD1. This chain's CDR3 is CASSLPTGAGNTIYF. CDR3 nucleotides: TGTGCCAGCAGCTTGCCCACAGGGGCTGGAAACACCATATATTTT.